The rows below give T cell receptor beta chains drawn from one sample of a study of blood T cell repertoires in COVID-19. Clones were read by immunoSEQ multiplex PCR, and TCRdb kept only the in-frame ones, dropping some. Altogether about 100,000 clones are present, around 88% being singletons, with the ten largest covering around 1.3%. The sample consisted of peripheral blood. The receptors were sampled from a man older than 75 with active or convalescent COVID-19. The CDR3 runs from the conserved cysteine through the conserved F or W. D genes are given only for firm matches. Some rows have no size entry. The others give once, few or many, or a class for an expanded clone.

V gene	clone size	J gene	D gene	CDR3 protein	CDR3 DNA
TRBV7-2	few	TRBJ1-1	TRBD1	CASSWTGTAAEAFF	TGTGCCAGCAGCTGGACAGGGACGGCGGCTGAAGCTTTCTTT
TRBV6-2/TRBV6-3	once	TRBJ1-2	.	CASSYEGVYGYTF	TGTGCCAGCAGTTATGAGGGGGTCTATGGCTACACCTTC
TRBV6-6	.	TRBJ2-5	TRBD2	CASRSIAGGQETQYF	TGTGCCAGCAGATCAATAGCGGGGGGGCAAGAGACCCAGTACTTC
TRBV19	.	TRBJ2-7	TRBD1	CASSTGTGGNYEQYF	TGTGCCAGTAGTACCGGGACAGGGGGTAACTACGAGCAGTACTTC
TRBV19	once	TRBJ1-1	.	CASSLRQRDTEAFF	TGTGCCAGTAGTCTAAGACAGAGAGACACTGAAGCTTTCTTT
TRBV7-8	.	TRBJ2-2	.	CASRLKVRTNTDTGELFF	TGTGCCAGCAGGTTAAAAGTACGGACTAACACCGACACCGGGGAGCTGTTTTTT
TRBV6-2/TRBV6-3	.	TRBJ1-3	.	CASSLTGGNTIYF	TGTGCCAGCAGTTTGACAGGCGGAAACACCATATATTTT
TRBV28	.	TRBJ1-2	.	CASSLQYGYTF	TGTGCCAGCAGTCTCCAGTACGGCTACACCTTC
TRBV12-5	.	TRBJ1-2	TRBD1	CASGLAGTVRTGYGYTF	TGTGCTAGTGGTTTGGCCGGGACAGTGAGAACTGGCTATGGCTACACCTTC
TRBV10-3	.	TRBJ1-3	.	CAISESPGSSGNTIYF	TGTGCCATCAGTGAGTCCCCAGGTTCTTCTGGAAACACCATATATTTT
TRBV7-3	.	TRBJ2-1	.	CASSRGSANNEQFF	TGTGCCAGCAGCCGGGGGTCGGCAAACAATGAGCAGTTCTTC
TRBV25-1	.	TRBJ1-6	TRBD1	CASSESRTGETLHF	TGTGCCAGCAGTGAATCTCGGACAGGGGAAACCCTCCACTTT
TRBV9	.	TRBJ1-1	TRBD1	CASSPPTGGKAFF	TGTGCCAGCAGCCCACCGACAGGGGGCAAAGCTTTCTTT
TRBV19	.	TRBJ1-5	.	CARLHSNQPQHF	TGTGCCAGACTCCATAGCAATCAGCCCCAGCATTTT
TRBV2	.	TRBJ2-1	TRBD2	CASSALAGGSNDRQFF	TGTGCCAGCAGCGCACTAGCGGGAGGATCCAATGATCGGCAGTTCTTC
TRBV13	.	TRBJ2-3	TRBD1	CASSFRDRGTDTQYF	TGTGCCAGCAGCTTCCGGGACAGGGGTACAGATACGCAGTATTTT
TRBV5-4	few	TRBJ2-1	.	CASSRAAGDLTYNEQFF	TGTGCCAGCAGCAGAGCCGCCGGGGATCTGACCTACAATGAGCAGTTCTTC
TRBV5-1	once	TRBJ2-4	.	CASMLTGEDIQYF	TGCGCCAGCATGCTCACAGGGGAGGACATTCAGTACTTC
TRBV3-1/TRBV3-2	once	TRBJ1-1	TRBD1	CASRYGQGAGEAFF	TGTGCCAGCAGATACGGTCAGGGGGCTGGTGAAGCTTTCTTT
TRBV3-1/TRBV3-2	.	TRBJ2-1	TRBD2	CASSQMTSGSGHEQFF	TGTGCCAGCAGCCAAATGACTAGCGGGAGTGGCCATGAGCAGTTCTTC
TRBV2	.	TRBJ2-7	TRBD2	CASSPRTSGSDEQYF	TGTGCCAGCAGCCCCCGGACTAGCGGGAGCGACGAGCAGTACTTC
TRBV15	.	TRBJ1-3	.	CATSRDRMTGNTIYF	TGTGCCACCAGCAGAGACAGGATGACTGGAAACACCATATATTTT
TRBV9	.	TRBJ2-3	TRBD2	CASSEAGGLTDTQYF	TGTGCCAGCAGCGAAGCGGGAGGCCTCACAGATACGCAGTATTTT
TRBV19	.	TRBJ2-1	.	CASSIDLMLANEQFF	TGTGCCAGTAGTATAGATCTCATGCTAGCGAATGAGCAGTTCTTC
TRBV28	.	TRBJ2-5	.	CASSLFETQETQYF	TGTGCCAGCAGTTTATTTGAGACACAAGAGACCCAGTACTTC
TRBV5-1	.	TRBJ2-3	TRBD2	CASSPGRTTLPDTQYF	TGCGCCAGCAGTCCCGGGAGGACCACTTTGCCAGATACGCAGTATTTT
TRBV27	.	TRBJ1-6	TRBD1	CASSLARGRFPLHF	TGTGCCAGCAGTTTAGCCAGGGGGCGATTCCCCCTCCACTTT
TRBV11-2	.	TRBJ1-2	TRBD1	CASSRTGTGYGYTF	TGTGCCAGCTCCCGGACAGGGACGGGATATGGCTACACCTTC
TRBV28	.	TRBJ2-7	.	CASSLYAAPGNGEQYF	TGTGCCAGCAGTTTGTATGCGGCCCCCGGGAATGGGGAGCAGTACTTC
TRBV12-5	.	TRBJ1-6	.	CASGLASSYNSPLHF	TGTGCTAGTGGTTTGGCGAGCTCCTATAATTCACCCCTCCACTTT
TRBV5-1	.	TRBJ2-1	.	CASSLGPSSSYNEQFF	TGCGCCAGCAGCTTGGGGCCCTCAAGCTCCTACAATGAGCAGTTCTTC